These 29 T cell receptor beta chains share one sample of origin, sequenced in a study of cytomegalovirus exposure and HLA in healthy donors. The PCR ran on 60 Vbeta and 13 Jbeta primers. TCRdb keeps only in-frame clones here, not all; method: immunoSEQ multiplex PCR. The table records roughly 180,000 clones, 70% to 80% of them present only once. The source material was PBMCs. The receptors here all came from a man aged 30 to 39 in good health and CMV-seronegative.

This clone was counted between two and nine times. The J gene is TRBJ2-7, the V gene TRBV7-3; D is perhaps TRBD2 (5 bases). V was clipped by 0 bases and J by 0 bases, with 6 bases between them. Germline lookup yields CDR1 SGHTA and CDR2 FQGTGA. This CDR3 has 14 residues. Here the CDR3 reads CASSLTADSYEQYF. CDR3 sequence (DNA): TGTGCCAGCAGCTTAACAGCGGACTCCTACGAGCAGTACTTC.

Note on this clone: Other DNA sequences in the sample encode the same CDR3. CDR3 residues: CASSVVGSSYNEQFF. The CDR3 DNA follows: TGTGCCAGCAGCGTAGTGGGGAGCTCCTACAATGAGCAGTTCTTC. The chain recombines TRBV9 with TRBJ2-1; D possibly corresponds to TRBD2 (5 bases). The CDR3 contains 15 residues. V was clipped by 0 bases and J by 0 bases, with 7 bases between them. The germline gives CDR1 SGDLS, CDR2 YYNGEE.

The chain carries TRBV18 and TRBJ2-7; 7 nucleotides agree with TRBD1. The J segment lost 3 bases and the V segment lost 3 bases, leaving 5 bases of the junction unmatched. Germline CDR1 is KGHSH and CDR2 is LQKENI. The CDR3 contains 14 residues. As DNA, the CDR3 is TGTGCCAGCTCACCCGGGACAGTAGGCTACGAGCAGTACTTC. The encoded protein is CASSPGTVGYEQYF.

The CDR3 DNA follows: TGTGCCAGCAGCCTCAGTGGGCTAGCGGGAGGTGGGTTCAGGTACGAGCAGTACTTC. Translating it yields CASSLSGLAGGGFRYEQYF. The J gene is TRBJ2-7, the V gene TRBV7-8; TRBD2 matches 11 bases. The CDR3 is 19 residues long. The J segment lost 4 bases and the V segment lost 5 bases, leaving 19 bases of the junction unmatched. Germline V gene data show CDR1 as SGHVS and CDR2 as FQNEAQ.

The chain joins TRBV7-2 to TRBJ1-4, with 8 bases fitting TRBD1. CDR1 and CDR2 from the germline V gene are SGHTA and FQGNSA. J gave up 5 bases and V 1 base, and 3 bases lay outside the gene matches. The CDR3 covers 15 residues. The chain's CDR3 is CASSLVTGGNEKLFF. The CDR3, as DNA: TGTGCCAGCAGCTTAGTAACAGGGGGGAATGAAAAACTGTTTTTT.

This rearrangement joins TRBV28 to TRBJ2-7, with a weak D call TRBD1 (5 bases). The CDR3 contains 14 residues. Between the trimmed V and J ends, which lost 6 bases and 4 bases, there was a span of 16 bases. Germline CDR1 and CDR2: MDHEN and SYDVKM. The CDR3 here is CASSLLGAAYEQYF. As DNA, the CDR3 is TGTGCCAGCAGCCTCCTTGGGGCAGCTTACGAGCAGTACTTC.

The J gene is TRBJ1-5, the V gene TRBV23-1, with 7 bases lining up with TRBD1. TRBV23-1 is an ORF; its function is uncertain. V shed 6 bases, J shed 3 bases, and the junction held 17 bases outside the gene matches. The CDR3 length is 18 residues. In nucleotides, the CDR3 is TGCGCCAGCAGGAACCGCCGGGACAGCCGTTCCTCCAATCAGCCCCAGCATTTT. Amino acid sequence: CASRNRRDSRSSNQPQHF.

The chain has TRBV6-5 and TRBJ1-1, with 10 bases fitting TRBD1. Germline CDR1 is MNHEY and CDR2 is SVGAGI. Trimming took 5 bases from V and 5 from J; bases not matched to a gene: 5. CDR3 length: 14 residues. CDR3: CASSPKGQGTEAFF. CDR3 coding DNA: TGTGCCAGCAGTCCCAAGGGACAGGGGACTGAAGCTTTCTTT.

DNA of the CDR3: TGTGCCAGCAGTGGACAGACAGCCAAAAACATTCAGTACTTC. Protein product: CASSGQTAKNIQYF. The rearrangement uses TRBV2 and TRBJ2-4; weak D call: TRBD1 (5 bases). Germline values: CDR1 SNHLY, CDR2 FYNNEI. The CDR3 sequence is 14 residues long. V was clipped by 4 bases and J by 0 bases, with 7 bases between them.

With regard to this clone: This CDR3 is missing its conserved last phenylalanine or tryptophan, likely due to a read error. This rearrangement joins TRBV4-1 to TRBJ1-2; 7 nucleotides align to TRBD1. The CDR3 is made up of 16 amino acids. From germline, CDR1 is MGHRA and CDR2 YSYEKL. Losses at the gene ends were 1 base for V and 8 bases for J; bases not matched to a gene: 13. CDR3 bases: TGCGCCAGCAGCCAAGGGGACAGCCGAAACTATGTGGGCTACACCCTC. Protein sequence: CASSQGDSRNYVGYTL.

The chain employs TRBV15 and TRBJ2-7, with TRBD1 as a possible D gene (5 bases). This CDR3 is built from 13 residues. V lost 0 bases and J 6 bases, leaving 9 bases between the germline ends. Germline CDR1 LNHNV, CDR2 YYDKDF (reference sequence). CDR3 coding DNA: TGTGCCACCAGCAGAGATGTGGGGCGCGAGCAGTACTTC. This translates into CATSRDVGREQYF.

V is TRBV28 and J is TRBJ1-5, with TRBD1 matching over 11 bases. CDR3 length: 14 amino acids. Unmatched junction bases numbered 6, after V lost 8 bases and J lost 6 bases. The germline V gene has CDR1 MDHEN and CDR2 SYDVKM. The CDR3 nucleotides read TGTGCCAGCCTAGGACAGGGGGCCGTTCAGCCCCAGCATTTT. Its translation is CASLGQGAVQPQHF.

The CDR3, as DNA: TGTGCCATCAGTGATAACGATGGAGTACGGGCTTTCTTT. This translates into CAISDNDGVRAFF. The chain carries TRBV10-3 and TRBJ1-1; D call uncertain. Trimming removed 3 bases from V and 11 bases from J, with 16 bases in between. Germline V gene sequence: CDR1 ENHRY, CDR2 SYGVKD. The CDR3 totals 13 residues.

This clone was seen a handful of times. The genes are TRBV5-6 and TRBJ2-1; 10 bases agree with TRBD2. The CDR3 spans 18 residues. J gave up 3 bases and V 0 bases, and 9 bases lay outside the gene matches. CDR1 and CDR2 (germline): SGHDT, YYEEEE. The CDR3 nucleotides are TGTGCCAGCAGCTTGGCCGGGGCTAGCGGGAGTCTCTACAATGAGCAGTTCTTC. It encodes CASSLAGASGSLYNEQFF.

The CDR3 DNA is TGTGCCAGCAGTCCGGGACTAGCGGGTTACAATGAGCAGTTCTTC. Amino acids: CASSPGLAGYNEQFF. The chain carries TRBV6-5 and TRBJ2-1; 12 positions match TRBD2. This CDR3 is built from 15 residues. Germline assignment: CDR1 MNHEY and CDR2 SVGAGI. Trimming took 5 bases from V and 4 from J; bases not matched to a gene: 3.

CDR3 residues: CASSLEGHLSGNTIYF. DNA of the CDR3: TGTGCCAGCAGCTTAGAAGGACACCTTTCTGGAAACACCATATATTTT. The chain has TRBV7-2 and TRBJ1-3; D is perhaps TRBD1 (5 bases). CDR3 length: 16 amino acids. From germline, CDR1 is SGHTA and CDR2 FQGNSA. V was trimmed by 1 base and J by 1 base, leaving 11 bases between them. Full variable domain (rest looked up from reference TRBV7-2 and TRBJ1-3): GAGVSQSPSNKVTEKGKDVELRCDPISGHTALYWYRQSLGQGLEFLIYFQGNSAPDKSGLPSDRFSAERTGGSVSTLTIQRTQQEDSAVYLCASSLEGHLSGNTIYFGEGSWLTVV.

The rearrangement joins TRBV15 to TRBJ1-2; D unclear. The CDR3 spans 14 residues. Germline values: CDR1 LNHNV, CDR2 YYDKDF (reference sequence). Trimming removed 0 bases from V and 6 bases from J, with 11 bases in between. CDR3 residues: CATSREKGVDGYTF. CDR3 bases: TGTGCCACCAGCAGAGAAAAGGGAGTCGATGGCTACACCTTC.

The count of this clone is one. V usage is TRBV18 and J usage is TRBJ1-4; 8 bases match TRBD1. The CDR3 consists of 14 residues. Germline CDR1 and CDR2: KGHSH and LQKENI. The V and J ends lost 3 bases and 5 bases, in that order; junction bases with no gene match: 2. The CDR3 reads CASSPDRVNEKLFF. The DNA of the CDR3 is TGTGCCAGCTCACCGGACAGGGTGAATGAAAAACTGTTTTTT.

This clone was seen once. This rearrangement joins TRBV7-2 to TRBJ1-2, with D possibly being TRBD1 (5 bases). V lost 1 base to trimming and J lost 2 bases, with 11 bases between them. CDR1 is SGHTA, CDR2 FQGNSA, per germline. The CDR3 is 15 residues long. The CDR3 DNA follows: TGTGCCAGCAGCTTAGAGAGACAGCCCAACTATGGCTACACCTTC. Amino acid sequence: CASSLERQPNYGYTF.

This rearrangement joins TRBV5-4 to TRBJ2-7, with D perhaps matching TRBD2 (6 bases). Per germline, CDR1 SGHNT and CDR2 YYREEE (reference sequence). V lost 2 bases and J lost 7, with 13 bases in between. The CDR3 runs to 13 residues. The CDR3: CASSLDSAGEQYF. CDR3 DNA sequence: TGTGCCAGCAGCTTAGACTCGGCGGGAGAGCAGTACTTC.

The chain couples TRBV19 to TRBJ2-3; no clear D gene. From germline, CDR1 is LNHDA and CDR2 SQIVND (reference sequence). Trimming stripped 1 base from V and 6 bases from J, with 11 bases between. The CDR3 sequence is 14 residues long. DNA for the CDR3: TGTGCCAGTAGTATAGCTGTGGCTCTGGATACGCAGTATTTT. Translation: CASSIAVALDTQYF.

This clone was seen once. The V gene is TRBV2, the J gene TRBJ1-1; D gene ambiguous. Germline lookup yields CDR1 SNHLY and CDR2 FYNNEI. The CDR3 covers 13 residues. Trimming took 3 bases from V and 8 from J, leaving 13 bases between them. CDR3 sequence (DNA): TGTGCCAGCAGTGAGATTGGCAGTATCGAAGCTTTCTTT. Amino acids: CASSEIGSIEAFF.

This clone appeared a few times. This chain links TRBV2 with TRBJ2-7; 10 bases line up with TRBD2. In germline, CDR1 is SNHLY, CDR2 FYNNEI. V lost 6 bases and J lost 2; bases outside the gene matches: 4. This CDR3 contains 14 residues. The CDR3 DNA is TGTGCCAGCAGCAGGACTAGCGGTGCCTACGAGCAGTACTTC. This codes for CASSRTSGAYEQYF.

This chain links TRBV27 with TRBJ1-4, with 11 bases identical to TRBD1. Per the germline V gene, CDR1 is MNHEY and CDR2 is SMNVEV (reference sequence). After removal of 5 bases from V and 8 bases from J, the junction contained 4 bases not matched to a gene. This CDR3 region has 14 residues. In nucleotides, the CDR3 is TGTGCCAGCAGTGGGACAGGGGGAAACGAAAAACTGTTTTTT. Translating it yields CASSGTGGNEKLFF.

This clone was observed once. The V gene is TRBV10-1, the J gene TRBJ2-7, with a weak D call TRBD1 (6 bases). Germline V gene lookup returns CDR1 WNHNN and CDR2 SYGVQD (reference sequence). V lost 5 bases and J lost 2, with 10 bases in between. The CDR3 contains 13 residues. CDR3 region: CASSSGQTYEQYF. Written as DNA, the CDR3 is TGCGCCAGCAGTAGTGGACAGACCTACGAGCAGTACTTC.

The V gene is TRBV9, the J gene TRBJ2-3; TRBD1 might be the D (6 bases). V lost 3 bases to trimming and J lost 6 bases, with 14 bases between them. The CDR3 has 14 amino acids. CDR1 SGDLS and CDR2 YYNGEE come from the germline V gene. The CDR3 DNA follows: TGTGCCAGCAGCGCAGAGCAGGGGTGGGATACGCAGTATTTT. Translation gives CASSAEQGWDTQYF.

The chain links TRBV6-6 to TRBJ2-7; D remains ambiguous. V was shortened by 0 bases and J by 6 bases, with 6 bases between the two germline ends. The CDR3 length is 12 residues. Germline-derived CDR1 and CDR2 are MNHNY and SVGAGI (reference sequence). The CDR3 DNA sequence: TGTGCCAGCAGTTACTCTAGCCCCGAGCAGTACTTC. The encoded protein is CASSYSSPEQYF.

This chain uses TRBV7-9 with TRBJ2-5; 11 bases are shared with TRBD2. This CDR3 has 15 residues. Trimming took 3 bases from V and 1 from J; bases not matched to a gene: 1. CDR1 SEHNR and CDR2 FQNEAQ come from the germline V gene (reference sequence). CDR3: CASSFSGGAQETQYF. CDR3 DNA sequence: TGTGCCAGCAGCTTTAGCGGGGGGGCCCAAGAGACCCAGTACTTC.

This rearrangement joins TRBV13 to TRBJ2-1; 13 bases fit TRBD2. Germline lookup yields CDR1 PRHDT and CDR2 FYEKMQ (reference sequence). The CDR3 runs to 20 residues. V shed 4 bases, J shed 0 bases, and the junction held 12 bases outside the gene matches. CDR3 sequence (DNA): TGTGCCAGCAGCTGGAAAACTAGCGGGAGGGCCCCAAGCTCCTACAATGAGCAGTTCTTC. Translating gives CASSWKTSGRAPSSYNEQFF. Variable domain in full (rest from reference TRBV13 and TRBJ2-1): AAGVIQSPRHLIKEKRETATLKCYPIPRHDTVYWYQQGPGQDPQFLISFYEKMQSDKGSIPDRFSAQQFSDYHSELNMSSLELGDSALYFCASSWKTSGRAPSSYNEQFFGPGTRLTVL.